This TCR beta chain was captured by sequencing in a study of T cell repertoires in cytomegalovirus infection. Regarding the study as a whole: In two of eight donors, the top clonotype was HLA-C-restricted CMV-specific.

This clonotype was recorded at least ten times. Its target is unknown. TCRdb used MiXCR to reprocess the reads, holding one entry per CDR3 protein. Counted here are about 20,000 distinct CDR3 sequences, around 43% occurring once; the ten biggest clones make up just under 95%. Sequenced here: CD8+ T cells from cultured PBMCs, sampled from culture after CMV antigen stimulation. This TCR came from a human donor in good health (CMV status not recorded). Some clones in this sample may be carry-over from other donors' samples.

The CDR3 loop is CASSPEDGRGRNEAFF. Written as DNA, the CDR3 is TGTGCCAGCAGCCCTGAAGATGGGAGGGGACGTAATGAAGCTTTCTTT. The V and J genes are TRBV28 and TRBJ1-1, with D possibly being TRBD1 (5 bases). V was shortened by 6 bases and J by 7 bases, with 24 bases between the two germline ends. Germline CDR1 MDHEN, CDR2 SYDVKM. The CDR3 runs 16 residues.